A single sample is the source of the 18 T cell receptor beta chains below, sequenced in a study of blood T cell repertoires in COVID-19. The method was immunoSEQ multiplex PCR; TCRdb's version includes in-frame clones alone and lacks a portion of them. The sample includes approximately 670,000 clones, 85% to 90% seen only once; the top ten take roughly 0.25%. Sequenced material: peripheral blood. Every receptor here comes from a woman aged 18-30 years with acute or convalescent COVID-19.

This clone appeared once. The J gene is TRBJ1-1, the V gene TRBV19; no firm D call. This CDR3 is built from 12 residues. Trimming took 8 bases from V and 4 from J, leaving 11 bases between them. Germline V gives CDR1 LNHDA, CDR2 SQIVND (reference sequence). The CDR3 spells CASGRSSTEAFF. The CDR3 DNA sequence: TGTGCCAGTGGGAGGAGCTCCACTGAAGCTTTCTTT.

The chain is built from TRBV24-1 and TRBJ2-5; 8 bases line up with TRBD2. V was pared by 3 bases and J by 5 bases, with 10 bases of the junction left unmatched. In germline, CDR1 is KGHDR, CDR2 SFDVKD. This CDR3 has 16 amino acids. CDR3 residues: CATSDRGGNLLETQYF. The CDR3 nucleotides read TGTGCCACCAGTGATCGCGGGGGGAATTTATTGGAGACCCAGTACTTC.

The V gene is TRBV2, the J gene TRBJ1-5, with a possible D match to TRBD1 (6 bases). V was trimmed by 7 bases and J by 7 bases, leaving 14 bases between them. Germline CDR1 is SNHLY and CDR2 is FYNNEI. The CDR3 contains 13 residues. CDR3 amino acids: CASKQGFSQPQHF. CDR3 nucleotide sequence: TGTGCCAGCAAACAGGGTTTTAGCCAGCCCCAGCATTTT.

The chain recombines TRBV13 with TRBJ1-1; TRBD1 is a possible D gene (6 bases). Per germline, CDR1 PRHDT and CDR2 FYEKMQ (reference sequence). The CDR3 is made up of 12 amino acids. V was pared by 10 bases and J by 4 bases, with 13 bases between. In DNA form, the CDR3 reads TGTGCCAACAGGGTTGGCGGCACTGAAGCTTTCTTT. This sequence encodes CANRVGGTEAFF.

V gene TRBV7-9 combines with J gene TRBJ2-3; 7 bases are shared with TRBD2. The V segment lost 5 bases and the J segment 2 bases; nucleotides outside the gene matches: 10. The CDR3 consists of 16 residues. Germline V CDR1 and CDR2: SEHNR, FQNEAQ (reference sequence). The CDR3 sequence is CASSPLSGADTDTQYF. The CDR3 bases are TGTGCCAGCAGCCCCCTCAGCGGGGCGGACACAGATACGCAGTATTTT.

This sequence joins TRBV2 and TRBJ1-4; D is unresolved. Trimming took off 4 bases at V and 0 bases at J, with 15 bases between the two ends. The germline gives CDR1 SNHLY, CDR2 FYNNEI. The CDR3 has 17 amino acids. This CDR3 reads CASSGLQRGATNEKLFF. The CDR3 coding sequence is TGTGCCAGCAGTGGACTTCAGAGAGGAGCAACTAATGAAAAACTGTTTTTT.

This clone was seen only once. The V gene is TRBV5-4, the J gene TRBJ2-3; D may be TRBD2 (5 bases). The ends were cut back, 3 bases at V and 0 bases at J, with 26 bases in the middle. The CDR3 has 20 residues. Germline V CDR1 and CDR2: SGHNT, YYREEE (reference sequence). CDR3 sequence reads: CASSSAPPRAAEASTDTQYF. The CDR3 DNA reads TGTGCCAGCAGCTCGGCACCCCCCCGGGCAGCGGAGGCTAGCACAGATACGCAGTATTTT.

The chain is built from TRBV28 and TRBJ1-1, with D possibly matching TRBD1 (6 bases). Trimming removed 3 bases from V and 10 bases from J, with 15 bases in between. Germline lookup yields CDR1 MDHEN and CDR2 SYDVKM. The CDR3 consists of 13 residues. Written as DNA, the CDR3 is TGTGCCAGCAGTTTCGAACGGGGCAGGGGAGCTTTCTTT. This gives the protein CASSFERGRGAFF.

This sequence joins TRBV9 and TRBJ2-2; 7 bases match TRBD2. Germline lookup yields CDR1 SGDLS and CDR2 YYNGEE. The V and J ends lost 3 bases and 0 bases, in that order; junction bases with no gene match: 2. This CDR3 is built from 15 residues. CDR3 DNA: TGTGCCAGCAGCGGCGGGGGAGCGAACACCGGGGAGCTGTTTTTT. Translation gives CASSGGGANTGELFF.

The genes are TRBV28 and TRBJ2-7; D unresolved. This CDR3 has 15 residues. Germline CDR1 and CDR2: MDHEN and SYDVKM. The V gene lost 2 bases and the J gene lost 0 bases, with 11 bases spanning the gap. The CDR3 coding sequence is TGTGCCAGCAGTTTAGTTTCCAGGTTCTCCTACGAGCAGTACTTC. Its protein is CASSLVSRFSYEQYF.

The rearrangement joins TRBV6-1 to TRBJ1-6; 9 bases fit TRBD1. Germline V gene sequence: CDR1 MNHNS, CDR2 SASEGT. V lost 1 base, J lost 9 bases, and 7 bases stayed unmatched. This CDR3 has 16 amino acids. CDR3 DNA: TGTGCCAGCAGTGAAGAGGAGGGGACAGGGACTTCACCCCTCCACTTT. As protein: CASSEEEGTGTSPLHF.

Of note for this clone: Other nucleotide sequences in the sample specify the same CDR3. The chain uses TRBV5-1 and TRBJ2-7; 7 bases are a match to TRBD2. J gave up 0 bases and V 0 bases, and 3 bases lay outside the gene matches. The germline gives CDR1 SGHRS, CDR2 YFSETQ. The CDR3 is 15 residues long. Here the CDR3 reads CASSLVAGSSYEQYF. CDR3 nucleotide sequence: TGCGCCAGCAGCTTGGTAGCGGGTAGCTCCTACGAGCAGTACTTC.

The J gene is TRBJ2-1, the V gene TRBV4-2; D possibly corresponds to TRBD2 (5 bases). Germline V lookup: CDR1 LGHNA, CDR2 YNFKEQ. The CDR3 sequence is 16 residues long. V dropped 4 bases and J dropped 4 bases, with 17 bases sitting between them. DNA of the CDR3: TGTGCCAGCAGCCGCCTCGGGGAGATGGGGTACAATGAGCAGTTCTTC. Protein: CASSRLGEMGYNEQFF.

This clone has more than one count but fewer than ten. The CDR3 nucleotides read TGTGCCAGCTCACCCCCGGGACAGGGCCATATCTATGGCTACACCTTC. Translating gives CASSPPGQGHIYGYTF. The genes are TRBV18 and TRBJ1-2; 9 bases map to TRBD1. V lost 3 bases and J lost 4; bases outside the gene matches: 9. Germline-derived CDR1 and CDR2 are KGHSH and LQKENI. The CDR3 loop spans 16 amino acids.

The genes are TRBV3-1 (or the pseudogene TRBV3-2) and TRBJ1-4; D is unclear. This CDR3 region has 14 residues. In germline, CDR1 is LGHDT, CDR2 YNNKEL (reference sequence). V lost 2 bases and J 7 bases, leaving 11 bases between the germline ends. The CDR3 here is CASSQYILSEKLFF. The CDR3 DNA reads TGTGCCAGCAGCCAATATATTCTCAGTGAAAAACTGTTTTTT.

The genes are TRBV12-5 and TRBJ2-7; TRBD1 agrees at 10 bases. Trimming at V came to 9 bases and at J to 5 bases, leaving 7 bases not matched to a gene. The CDR3 length is 13 residues. Per germline, CDR1 LGHNT and CDR2 FRNRAP. CDR3 sequence (DNA): TGTGCTAGCAAGACAGGGGGCTTCGACGAGCAGTACTTC. It translates to CASKTGGFDEQYF.

The chain couples TRBV2 to TRBJ2-3; the D is unclear. The CDR3 covers 13 residues. V was shortened by 6 bases and J by 1 base, with 8 bases between the two germline ends. Germline V CDR1 and CDR2: SNHLY, FYNNEI. The CDR3 coding sequence is TGTGCCAGCAGCCTCAGTGGCACAGATACGCAGTATTTT. Protein sequence: CASSLSGTDTQYF.

V usage is TRBV25-1 and J usage is TRBJ2-5; 10 bases agree with TRBD1. Germline V gene lookup returns CDR1 MGHDK and CDR2 SYGVNS. The CDR3 loop spans 16 amino acids. With 4 bases clipped from V and 5 bases from J, the junction kept 10 bases outside the gene matches. The CDR3 protein is CASSARPGTGVETQYF. The CDR3 DNA follows: TGTGCCAGCAGTGCCCGACCCGGGACAGGGGTCGAGACCCAGTACTTC.